These T cell receptor beta chains were read from a single sample in a study of regulatory T cells in long-lasting Graves disease. TCRdb redid the calling of the multiplex PCR reads with MiXCR, one entry per CDR3 protein. The data contain about 530,000 distinct CDR3 sequences, 15% to 20% of them singletons. The sample was also linked to a second study, of T cells in Graves' hyperthyroidism and ophthalmopathy.

The starting material was peripheral blood mononuclear cells (PBMCs), obtained at new diagnosis, from a patient treated with antithyroid drugs. These receptors came from a woman aged 35-60 years with Graves disease. Both conserved end residues are part of each CDR3. The D gene is left open where the match is weak. Not every row has a clone size; where given, it reads once, few, many or a size class.

many | . | TRBJ1-5 | TRBV6-5 | CASSYAAGFGNQPQHF | TGTGCCAGCAGTTACGCGGCAGGCTTTGGCAATCAGCCCCAGCATTTT
many | . | TRBJ1-5 | TRBV20-1 | CSAGDGQSNQPQHF | TGCAGTGCTGGGGACGGGCAGTCAAATCAGCCCCAGCATTTT
. | . | TRBJ2-3 | TRBV20-1 | CSAVPSTDTQYF | TGCAGTGCCGTGCCCAGCACAGATACGCAGTATTTT
few | . | TRBJ1-1 | TRBV20-1 | CSAEKGRDTEAFF | TGCAGTGCAGAGAAGGGCCGGGACACTGAAGCTTTCTTT
few | . | TRBJ2-1 | TRBV12-3/TRBV12-4 | CASSPRGATSSSYNEQFF | TGTGCCAGCAGTCCACGGGGGGCTACCTCATCCTCCTACAATGAGCAGTTCTTC
. | TRBD1 | TRBJ1-4 | TRBV19 | CASRDYQGASEKLFF | TGTGCCAGTAGGGACTATCAGGGGGCAAGCGAAAAACTGTTTTTT
. | . | TRBJ1-1 | TRBV18 | CASSPYIRVPNTEAFF | TGTGCCAGCTCACCATATATTAGGGTTCCGAACACTGAAGCTTTCTTT
. | . | TRBJ2-7 | TRBV5-1 | CASRRLDSYEQYF | TGCGCCAGCAGGCGGCTAGACTCCTACGAGCAGTACTTC
few | . | TRBJ1-5 | TRBV6-2/TRBV6-3 | CASSEPTLNQPQHF | TGTGCCAGCAGTGAACCGACTCTCAATCAGCCCCAGCATTTT
. | . | TRBJ1-3 | TRBV7-6 | CASSPGRQGGNTIYF | TGTGCCAGCAGCCCAGGGCGTCAGGGTGGAAACACCATATATTTT
. | TRBD2 | TRBJ2-1 | TRBV11-2 | CASSFQTLAGGPNEQFF | TGTGCCAGCAGCTTCCAGACCCTAGCGGGGGGCCCCAATGAGCAGTTCTTC
. | . | TRBJ2-7 | TRBV10-3 | CAISAGAGYLIF | TGTGCCATCTCCGCGGGGGCCGGGTATTTAATCTTC
. | TRBD1 | TRBJ1-2 | TRBV10-3 | CAISPQGAAYGYTF | TGTGCCATCAGTCCACAGGGGGCAGCCTATGGCTACACCTTC
few | . | TRBJ1-2 | TRBV2 | CASNGGRGYTF | TGTGCCAGCAACGGGGGACGTGGCTACACCTTC
many | . | TRBJ1-3 | TRBV30 | CAWRLGNTIYF | TGTGCCTGGAGATTGGGAAACACCATATATTTT
many | TRBD2 | TRBJ2-7 | TRBV3-1 | CASSQVAGGPLGAYEQYF | TGTGCCAGCAGCCAAGTAGCGGGGGGGCCACTCGGCGCCTACGAGCAGTACTTC
. | . | TRBJ2-4 | TRBV12-3/TRBV12-4 | CASSQTQNIQYF | TGTGCCAGCAGTCAAACCCAAAACATTCAGTACTTC
few | . | TRBJ1-2 | TRBV7-8 | CASSYVTGDDGYTF | TGTGCCAGCAGCTACGTGACAGGCGACGATGGCTACACCTTC
few | TRBD1 | TRBJ2-2 | TRBV3-1 | CASSGQATGELFF | TGTGCCAGCAGCGGACAGGCCACCGGGGAGCTGTTTTTT
many | . | TRBJ2-1 | TRBV3-1 | CASSRGLSGNEQFF | TGTGCCAGCAGCCGAGGACTGTCAGGCAATGAGCAGTTCTTC
. | . | TRBJ1-4 | TRBV6-1 | CASSESRAGEKLFF | TGTGCCAGCAGTGAAAGTAGGGCTGGTGAAAAACTGTTTTTT
few | . | TRBJ1-3 | TRBV18 | CASRMGSSSGNTIYF | TGTGCCAGCCGTATGGGCAGCTCCTCTGGAAACACCATATATTTT
. | TRBD2 | TRBJ2-5 | TRBV29-1 | CNVASTSGGETQYF | TGCAACGTTGCCAGCACTAGCGGGGGCGAGACCCAGTACTTC
many | . | TRBJ2-3 | TRBV28 | CASNPGPFTDTQYF | TGTGCCTCTAACCCGGGTCCCTTCACAGATACGCAGTATTTT
. | TRBD2 | TRBJ2-1 | TRBV12-3/TRBV12-4 | CASSLWLAGEGSNEQFF | TGTGCCAGCAGTTTATGGTTAGCGGGGGAGGGCTCCAATGAGCAGTTCTTC
few | . | TRBJ2-1 | TRBV9 | CASSVVGGSYNEQFF | TGTGCCAGCAGCGTAGTGGGGGGCTCCTACAATGAGCAGTTCTTC
many | . | TRBJ1-3 | TRBV12-3/TRBV12-4 | CASSSGNTIYF | TGTGCCAGCAGTTCTGGAAACACCATATATTTT
. | . | TRBJ2-7 | TRBV3-1 | CASSQDGTSLSYEQYF | TGTGCCAGCAGCCAAGACGGGACATCCCTGTCCTACGAGCAGTACTTC
many | . | TRBJ1-2 | TRBV6-1 | CASREITGSGYTF | TGTGCCAGCAGGGAGATTACAGGGTCTGGCTACACCTTC
many | TRBD1 | TRBJ1-6 | TRBV11-2 | CASSPRDRGNSPLHF | TGTGCCAGCAGTCCCCGGGACAGGGGGAATTCACCCCTCCACTTT
. | . | TRBJ2-7 | TRBV4-1 | CASSQENDLEQYF | TGCGCCAGCAGCCAAGAAAACGACCTCGAGCAGTACTTC
few | . | TRBJ2-7 | TRBV20-1 | CSAGTQSYEQYF | TGCAGTGCCGGGACTCAAAGCTACGAGCAGTACTTC
many | TRBD2 | TRBJ2-5 | TRBV2 | CASRRDYPETQYF | TGTGCCAGCAGGAGGGACTATCCAGAGACCCAGTACTTC
. | . | TRBJ2-1 | TRBV7-9 | CASSQDRTYSYNEQFF | TGTGCCAGCAGCCAAGACAGGACCTACTCCTACAATGAGCAGTTCTTC
many | . | TRBJ2-7 | TRBV28 | CASSTGRRGEQYF | TGTGCCAGCAGTACAGGGAGGAGGGGCGAGCAGTACTTC
few | TRBD2 | TRBJ2-1 | TRBV20-1 | CSARSLAGGFPPLFF | TGCAGTGCTAGATCCCTAGCGGGGGGCTTCCCCCCTCTGTTCTTC
many | TRBD2 | TRBJ2-1 | TRBV15 | CATSRSLAGGWHEQFF | TGTGCCACCAGCAGATCGTTAGCGGGGGGGTGGCATGAGCAGTTCTTC